The clone carrying this T cell receptor beta chain appeared a few times. Its specificity is unknown. This entry belongs to a study of shared clonotypes between healthy human individuals. Across the whole study: Used for every donor were three CD4 naive, three CD4 memory, two CD8 naive and one CD8 memory plate. Study results and caveats: In the sorted subsets, rarefaction showed sequencing was incomplete despite large depth. Larger estimated richness was generally recorded for naive subsets relative to memory subsets.

V lost 0 bases to trimming and J lost 6 bases; unmatched junction nucleotides: 3. This CDR3 spans 15 amino acids. Germline V CDR1 and CDR2: SEHNR, FQNEAQ (reference sequence). CD8 memory combined CD45RO+ cells with CCR7-negative CD45RA+ TemRA cells. Generated by immunoSEQ multiplex PCR, the TCRdb table keeps only in-frame clones and is missing some. Of 600,000 to 750,000 clones in the sample, 80% to 95% are singletons; the top ten hold 30% to 40%. The receptor's source is a man aged 18 to 29 in good health. Some clones in this sample may be carry-over from other donors' samples. The sequenced sample was memory CD8+ T cells from PBMCs. Specified subset: CD45RO+ cells pooled with CCR7-negative TemRA cells. This chain links TRBV7-9 with TRBJ2-7; 12 bases match TRBD2. The CDR3, as DNA: TGTGCCAGCAGCTTAGCGAAGACTAGCGGGAGCGAGCAGTACTTC. Protein: CASSLAKTSGSEQYF.